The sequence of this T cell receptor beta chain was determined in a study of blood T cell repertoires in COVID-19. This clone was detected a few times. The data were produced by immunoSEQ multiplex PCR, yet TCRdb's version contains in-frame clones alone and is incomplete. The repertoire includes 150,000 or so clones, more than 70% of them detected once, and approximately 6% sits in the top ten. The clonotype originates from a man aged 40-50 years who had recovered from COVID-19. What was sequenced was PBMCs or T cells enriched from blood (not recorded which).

In DNA form, the CDR3 reads TGCAGCGTTGGGCCTCCGGGACAGGGGACTGGCTACACCTTC. Translated, it gives CSVGPPGQGTGYTF. The chain links TRBV29-1 to TRBJ1-2, with 10 bases identical to TRBD1. CDR1 and CDR2 from the germline V gene are SQVTM and ANQGSEA. This CDR3 contains 14 residues. V lost 4 bases and J lost 7; bases outside the gene matches: 9.